The clone carrying this T cell receptor (beta chain) is a singleton in its sample. The CDR3 has 14 residues. Per germline, CDR1 LNHDA and CDR2 SQIVND (reference sequence). Deletions cut 6 bases from V and 2 bases from J, with 11 bases between. These data originate in a study of shared clonotypes between healthy human individuals. The method was immunoSEQ multiplex PCR; TCRdb's version includes in-frame clones alone and lacks a portion of them. The sample records fewer than 200,000 clones, roughly 70% being singletons. The chain couples TRBV19 to TRBJ1-5; D perhaps matches TRBD1 (5 bases). Sequencing was done on a sample of memory CD4+ T cells sorted from blood. The subset was: CD45RA-negative fraction. This receptor was identified in a man aged 25 to 45 in good health. CDR3: CASRQEEGNQPQHF. The CDR3 coding sequence is TGTGCCAGTAGACAGGAGGAAGGCAATCAGCCCCAGCATTTT.